Sequencing of this TCR beta chain was carried out in a study of shared clonotypes between healthy human individuals. The study, taken as a whole, reports: Clonotype sharing among donors, it was expected, would be affected by sequencing depth.

The CDR3 is 13 residues long. The germline V gene encodes CDR1 SQVTM and CDR2 ANQGSEA. Libraries were prepared by immunoSEQ multiplex PCR; TCRdb keeps only in-frame clonotypes and omits some of them. The table shows about 960,000 clones, with about 80% occurring only once. There are a few counts of this clone. The antigen remains undetermined. Sequencing was done on a sample of memory CD4+ T cells sorted from blood. Noted subset: CD45RA-negative fraction. The clonotype was recovered from a young man in good health. The chain joins TRBV29-1 to TRBJ2-5; tentative D call: TRBD2 (5 bases). The end of the DNA is better explained by TRBJ2-7, so the J call may be wrong. CDR3 residues: CSVPQEGSYEQYF. In nucleotides, the CDR3 is TGCAGCGTTCCACAAGAGGGCTCCTACGAGCAGTACTTC.